The T cell receptor beta chain described here comes from a study of T cells in Graves' hyperthyroidism and ophthalmopathy (dated by TCRdb to about 2019). With regard to the full study: Peripheral blood samples were taken at the time of initial diagnosis, prior to any treatment. In more than 5 Graves' hyperthyroidism patients, the study also compared T-cell repertoires from thyroid tissue with T-cell repertoires from blood. The approximately 100 discovery patients were divided at random into training and test sets in a 7:3 ratio. TCR Vbeta CDR3 sequencing of roughly 140 peripheral blood samples (under 45 ophthalmopathy, roughly 72 hyperthyroidism and roughly 17 progressor patients) is reported in the paper. Whether ophthalmopathy could be predicted prospectively was tested in an independent validation cohort made up of roughly 19 hyperthyroidism patients plus 17 patients who later progressed to ophthalmopathy. TCR V-J signatures able to tell the groups apart were searched for in a discovery cohort of 90 to 100 patients, of whom 43 had Graves' ophthalmopathy and around 58 had stable Graves' hyperthyroidism. After sampling, hyperthyroidism patients received methimazole starting at 30 mg daily, and ophthalmopathy patients received high-dose intravenous methylprednisolone. General findings and caveats noted by the study authors: Most expanded thyroid clonotypes (frequency above 0.001) were also found in blood, which suggests that blood repertoires may mirror thyroid immune responses. A 13 V-J signature model separated ophthalmopathy from stable hyperthyroidism, with approximately 87% sensitivity and 81.08% specificity in cross-validation and 80%/75% in testing. In validation, the model predicted progression to ophthalmopathy a median of approximately 6.6 months before onset, with 70% to 71% sensitivity and almost 75% specificity. Sample size was not statistically predetermined, and investigators were not blinded to group allocation.

As encoded in the germline V gene, CDR1 is SGHDT while CDR2 is YYEEEE. From V the trimming removes 3 bases and from J it removes 5 bases, while the gene matches leave 4 bases of the junction unaccounted for. The CDR3, from cysteine to phenylalanine, totals 14 residues. The DNA shown is the 42-base CDR3, in frame from base 1. Worth noting for this clonotype: It lacks a known antigen. No much larger clone is present one base from it, and per-base qualities are unavailable.

Stable Graves' hyperthyroidism was defined as no progression to ophthalmopathy during 18 months of follow-up. Hyperthyroidism patients were newly diagnosed, had a disease duration of under 2 months, and were aged 18 to 65 years. The study excluded patients with uncontrolled infections, other autoimmune diseases, pregnancy or lactation. Diagnoses were based on clinical symptoms, serum thyroxine and TRAb, thyroid ultrasound and orbital computed tomography. PBMCs were separated from around 9.1 ml of fresh peripheral blood using Ficoll-Paque density gradient centrifugation. Total RNA was extracted with Trizol reagent, and quality was checked on an Agilent 2100 Bioanalyzer. Amplification of TCR beta CDR3 regions was carried out from RNA transcripts. The TCR CDR3 was subjected to a first round of RT-PCR using the HTBI primer set and the Qiagen OneStep RT-PCR kit. A second multiplex PCR round built the libraries, followed by size selection and purification. Paired-end sequencing of the libraries was performed with 100 bp reads on an Illumina HiSeq2000. Per the authors' processing: SOAPnuke was used to process the raw data, throwing out any read that contained adapters or uncalled bases, had a mean Phred below 15, or lacked an exact constant-primer or identifier match. COPE v1.2.5 was used to merge high-quality paired reads, and clonotypes were defined as unique nucleotide sequences. Clonotypes were aligned to IMGT TRBV, TRBD and TRBJ reference segments using MiTCR v1.1. Only V-J combinations with frequency above 0.0001, covering roughly 99% of repertoires, were analysed. The TCS score was defined as F50 (clonal expansion) divided by E x V (chaos), with BLOSUM62-based TCRdist calculated between CDR3 peptides within each V-J. Welch's t-statistics and random forest reduced roughly 540 V-J features to around 14, which were used in a naive Bayes classifier (R e1071). In-frame beta chains were kept once TCRdb had trimmed the public reads at Q25 with fastp and called clones with MiXCR. Each CDR3 protein appears once, grouped with its most common genes and DNA. The V and J calls come from TCRdb's annotation, not from the publication. This sample gives over 500,000 distinct CDR3 sequences in total; 14% of them show up just once. Together, the top ten hold around 13% of the sample.

The chain employs TRBV5-6 and TRBJ2-1; TRBD1 agrees with 8 junctional bases. The sequenced sample was blood. The TCR sequence derives from a woman aged 40 to 50 with Graves' hyperthyroidism. The DNA is as follows: TGTGCCAGCAGCTGGACAGGGAGCGACAATGAGCAGTTCTTC. This encodes CASSWTGSDNEQFF.